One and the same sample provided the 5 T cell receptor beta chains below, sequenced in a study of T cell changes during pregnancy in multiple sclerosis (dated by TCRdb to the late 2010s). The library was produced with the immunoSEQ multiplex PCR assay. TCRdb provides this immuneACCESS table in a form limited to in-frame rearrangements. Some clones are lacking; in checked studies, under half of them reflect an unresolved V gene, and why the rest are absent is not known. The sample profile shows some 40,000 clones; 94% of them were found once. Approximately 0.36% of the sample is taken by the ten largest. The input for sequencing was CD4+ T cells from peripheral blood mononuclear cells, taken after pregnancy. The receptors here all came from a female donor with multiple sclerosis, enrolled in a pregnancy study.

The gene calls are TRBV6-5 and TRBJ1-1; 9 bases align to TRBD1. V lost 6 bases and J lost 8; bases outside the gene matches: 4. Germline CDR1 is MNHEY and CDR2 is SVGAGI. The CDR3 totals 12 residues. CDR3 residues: CASSIGQGEAFF. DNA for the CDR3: TGTGCCAGCAGCATAGGACAGGGGGAAGCTTTCTTT.

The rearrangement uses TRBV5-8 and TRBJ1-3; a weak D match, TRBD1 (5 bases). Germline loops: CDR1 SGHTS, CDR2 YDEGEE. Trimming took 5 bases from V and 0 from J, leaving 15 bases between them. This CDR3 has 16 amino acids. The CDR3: CASSTGPAYSGNTIYF. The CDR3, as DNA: TGTGCCAGCAGTACAGGTCCTGCCTACTCTGGAAACACCATATATTTT. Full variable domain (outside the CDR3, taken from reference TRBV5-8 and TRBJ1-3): EAGVTQSPTHLIKTRGQQATLRCSPISGHTSVYWYQQALGLGLQFLLWYDEGEERNRGNFPPRFSGRQFPNYSSELNVNALELEDSALYLCASSTGPAYSGNTIYFGEGSWLTVV.

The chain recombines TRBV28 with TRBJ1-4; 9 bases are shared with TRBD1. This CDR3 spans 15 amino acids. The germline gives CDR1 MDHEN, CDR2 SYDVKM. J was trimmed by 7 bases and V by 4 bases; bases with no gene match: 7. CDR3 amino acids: CASSSPGQGGEKLFF. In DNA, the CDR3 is TGTGCCAGCAGTTCGCCGGGACAGGGAGGTGAAAAACTGTTTTTT.

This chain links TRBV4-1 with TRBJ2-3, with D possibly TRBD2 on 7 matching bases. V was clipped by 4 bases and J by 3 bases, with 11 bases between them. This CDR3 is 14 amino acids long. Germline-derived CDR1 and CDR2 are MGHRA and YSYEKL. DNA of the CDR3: TGCGCCAGCAGCCCGGGGGGCCGGACAGATACGCAGTATTTT. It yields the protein CASSPGGRTDTQYF.

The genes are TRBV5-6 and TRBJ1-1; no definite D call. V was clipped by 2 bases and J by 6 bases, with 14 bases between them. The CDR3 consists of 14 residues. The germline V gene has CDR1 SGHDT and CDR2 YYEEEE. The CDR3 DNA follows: TGTGCCAGCAGCTTTAGAGGAGGGTCGCCTGAAGCTTTCTTT. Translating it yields CASSFRGGSPEAFF.